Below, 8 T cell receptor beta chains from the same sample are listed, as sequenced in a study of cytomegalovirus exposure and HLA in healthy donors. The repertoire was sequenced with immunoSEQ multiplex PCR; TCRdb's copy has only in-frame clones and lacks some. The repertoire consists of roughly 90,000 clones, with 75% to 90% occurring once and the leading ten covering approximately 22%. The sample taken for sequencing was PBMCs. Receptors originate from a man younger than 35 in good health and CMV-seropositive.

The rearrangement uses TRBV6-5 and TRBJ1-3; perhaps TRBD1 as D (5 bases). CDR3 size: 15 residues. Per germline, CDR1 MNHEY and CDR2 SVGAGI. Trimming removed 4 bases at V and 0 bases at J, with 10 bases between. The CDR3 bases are TGTGCCAGCAGTTCCTTCCAGGGCTCTGGAAACACCATATATTTT. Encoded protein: CASSSFQGSGNTIYF.

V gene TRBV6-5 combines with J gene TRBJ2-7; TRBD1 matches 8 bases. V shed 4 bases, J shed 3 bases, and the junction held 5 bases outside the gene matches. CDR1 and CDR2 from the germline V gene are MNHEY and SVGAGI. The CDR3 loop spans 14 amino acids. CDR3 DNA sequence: TGTGCCAGCAGTTTAGACAGGGGCCACTACGAGCAGTACTTC. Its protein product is CASSLDRGHYEQYF.

The CDR3 region is CASTQNGENEKLFF. CDR3 DNA: TGTGCCAGCACCCAGAACGGAGAAAATGAAAAACTGTTTTTT. The chain combines TRBV7-9 with TRBJ1-4; D gene uncertain. V was pared by 7 bases and J by 5 bases, with 14 bases between. CDR3 size: 14 residues. Germline-derived CDR1 and CDR2 are SEHNR and FQNEAQ (reference sequence).

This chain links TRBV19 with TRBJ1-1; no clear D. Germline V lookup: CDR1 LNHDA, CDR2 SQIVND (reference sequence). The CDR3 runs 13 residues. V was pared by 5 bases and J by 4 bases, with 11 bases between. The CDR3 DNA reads TGTGCCAGTAGTGACTTAGGTGGCACTGAAGCTTTCTTT. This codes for CASSDLGGTEAFF. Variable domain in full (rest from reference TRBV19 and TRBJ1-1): DGGITQSPKYLFRKEGQNVTLSCEQNLNHDAMYWYRQDPGQGLRLIYYSQIVNDFQKGDIAEGYSVSREKKESFPLTVTSAQKNPTAFYLCASSDLGGTEAFFGQGTRLTVV.

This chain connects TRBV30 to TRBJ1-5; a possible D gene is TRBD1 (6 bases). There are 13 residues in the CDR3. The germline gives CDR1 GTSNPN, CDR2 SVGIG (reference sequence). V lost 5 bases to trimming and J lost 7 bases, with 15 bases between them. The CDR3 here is CAWGARGGQPQHF. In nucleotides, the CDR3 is TGTGCCTGGGGGGCCAGGGGTGGACAGCCCCAGCATTTT.

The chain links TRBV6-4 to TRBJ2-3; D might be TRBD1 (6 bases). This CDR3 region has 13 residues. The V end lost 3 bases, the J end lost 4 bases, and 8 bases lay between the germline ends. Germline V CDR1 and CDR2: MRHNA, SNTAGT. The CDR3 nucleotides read TGTGCCAGCAGTGAACAGGGCTCAGATACGCAGTATTTT. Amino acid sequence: CASSEQGSDTQYF.

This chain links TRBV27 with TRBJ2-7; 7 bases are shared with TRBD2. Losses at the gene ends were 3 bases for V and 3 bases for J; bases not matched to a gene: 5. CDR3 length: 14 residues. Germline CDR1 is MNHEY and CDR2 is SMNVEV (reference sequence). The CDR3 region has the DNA TGTGCCAGCAGTTTTGCTAGCGGCCGCTACGAGCAGTACTTC. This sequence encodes CASSFASGRYEQYF.

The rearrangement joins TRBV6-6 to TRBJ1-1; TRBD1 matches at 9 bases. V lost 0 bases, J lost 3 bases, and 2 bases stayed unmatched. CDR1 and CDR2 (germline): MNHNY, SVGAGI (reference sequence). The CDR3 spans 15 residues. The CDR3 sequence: CASSYSRTGDTEAFF. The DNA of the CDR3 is TGTGCCAGCAGTTACTCCCGGACAGGGGACACTGAAGCTTTCTTT.